The clone carrying this T cell receptor (beta chain) was observed a handful of times. The repertoire was sequenced with immunoSEQ multiplex PCR; TCRdb's copy has only in-frame clones and lacks some. The sample holds 60,000 or so clones, 80% to 85% seen once. These data belong to a study of blood T cell repertoires in COVID-19. Study-level background: Researchers got acute and convalescent COVID-19 samples from the United States, Italy and Spain.

J lost 8 bases, V lost 6 bases, and 9 bases had no gene match. The CDR3 consists of 14 residues. Germline CDR1 and CDR2: MDHEN and SYDVKM. The gene calls are TRBV28 and TRBJ1-2; 10 positions agree with TRBD1. This TCR was recovered from a woman aged 80 or older with acute or convalescent COVID-19. The sequencing sample was made of peripheral blood. The CDR3 spells CASSRRTGGRGYTF. The CDR3, as DNA: TGTGCCAGCAGCAGACGGACAGGGGGTAGAGGCTACACCTTC.